The 29 T cell receptor beta chains below come from one sample, sequenced in a study of response to subunit inactivated influenza vaccine (dated by TCRdb to the late 2010s). Library construction relied on RT-PCR. The sample was run on an Illumina HiSeq 2500. The public reads were quality trimmed at Q25 with fastp and then assembled into clones with MiXCR by TCRdb, keeping productive beta chains. Entries that share a CDR3 protein sequence are merged under the most common genes and DNA. Here the sample has 290,000 or so distinct CDR3 sequences; roughly 22% occur a single time. The ten largest clonotypes hold over 9% of the sample. This specimen was PBMCs from blood, taken roughly 20 months after vaccination. Source of these receptors: a man in his fifties or sixties who received an inactivated influenza vaccine. Donor details come from another sample of the same person, matched by shared clones.

The chain has TRBV7-2 and TRBJ2-2; D is undetermined. The CDR3 runs to 13 residues. Trimming cost V 2 bases and J 6 bases, with 7 bases left between them. In germline, CDR1 is SGHTA, CDR2 FQGNSA. CDR3 in amino acids: CASSLPTAGELFF. The CDR3 DNA is TGTGCCAGCAGCTTACCAACAGCCGGGGAGCTGTTTTTT.

This chain uses TRBV5-1 with TRBJ2-2; 10 nucleotides match TRBD2. Unmatched junction bases numbered 2, after V lost 5 bases and J lost 4 bases. CDR1 SGHRS and CDR2 YFSETQ come from the germline V gene. The CDR3 has 14 amino acids. The CDR3 nucleotides read TGCGCCAGCAGTTGGACTAGCGGCACCGGGGAGCTGTTTTTT. Protein product: CASSWTSGTGELFF.

This clonotype was found many times. J is TRBJ1-3 and V is TRBV7-6; D uncertain. Trimming took off 1 base at V and 2 bases at J, with 6 bases between the two ends. The germline gives CDR1 SGHVS, CDR2 FNYEAQ. The CDR3 is 14 residues long. Written as DNA, the CDR3 is TGTGCCAGCAGCTTAGATCCGGCTGGAAACACCATATATTTT. Translated: CASSLDPAGNTIYF.

This chain joins TRBV3-1 and TRBJ2-7; TRBD2 matches 10 bases. There are 15 residues in the CDR3. Trimming took 4 bases from V and 4 from J; bases not matched to a gene: 7. Germline V gene data show CDR1 as LGHDT and CDR2 as YNNKEL (reference sequence). In DNA, the CDR3 is TGTGCCAGCAGCCCACGACCGGGACTAGCGTACGAGCAGTACTTC. Protein: CASSPRPGLAYEQYF.

The gene calls are TRBV29-1 and TRBJ2-3; the match to TRBD1 covers 9 bases. Germline values: CDR1 SQVTM, CDR2 ANQGSEA. The CDR3 runs to 14 residues. J was trimmed by 3 bases and V by 4 bases; bases with no gene match: 5. CDR3 region: CSVVQGALTDTQYF. The DNA of the CDR3 is TGCAGCGTTGTACAGGGGGCGCTGACAGATACGCAGTATTTT.

V gene TRBV6-5 combines with J gene TRBJ2-7; tentative D call: TRBD1 (6 bases). V shed 2 bases and J shed 1 base, with 9 bases lying between them. This CDR3 has 14 amino acids. From germline, CDR1 is MNHEY and CDR2 SVGAGI. The CDR3 nucleotides are TGTGCCAGCAGTTACGCGGACAGTTCCTACGAGCAGTACTTC. As protein: CASSYADSSYEQYF.

This clonotype was seen a handful of times. V usage is TRBV10-3 and J usage is TRBJ2-7; 8 bases align to TRBD1. Losses at the gene ends were 0 bases for V and 3 bases for J; bases not matched to a gene: 7. Germline V gives CDR1 ENHRY, CDR2 SYGVKD. The CDR3 runs 16 residues. Here the CDR3 DNA reads TGTGCCATCAGTGAGTCCCGCGGGACAGGCTACTACGAGCAGTACTTC. Its translation: CAISESRGTGYYEQYF.

The rearrangement joins TRBV6-2 or TRBV6-3 to TRBJ1-1; D not certain. This CDR3 has 13 amino acids. Trimming pared 2 bases from V and 1 base from J, leaving 5 bases between. Germline CDR1 is MNHEY and CDR2 is SVGEGT. DNA of the CDR3: TGTGCCAGCAGTTACACATCGAACACTGAAGCTTTCTTT. The encoded protein is CASSYTSNTEAFF.

This clonotype has a handful of counts. The chain employs TRBV29-1 and TRBJ2-7; 8 nucleotides align to TRBD2. The CDR3 has 14 amino acids. V dropped 5 bases and J dropped 0; count of bases not matched to a gene: 6. Germline-derived CDR1 and CDR2 are SQVTM and ANQGSEA. The CDR3: CSVKLAGVSYEQYF. CDR3 sequence (DNA): TGCAGCGTTAAGCTAGCGGGCGTCTCCTACGAGCAGTACTTC.

This sequence joins TRBV18 and TRBJ1-6; 7 positions agree with TRBD1. The CDR3 sequence is 16 residues long. CDR1 is KGHSH and CDR2 is LQKENI in the germline V gene. J was trimmed by 2 bases and V by 3 bases; bases with no gene match: 4. DNA of the CDR3: TGTGCCAGCTCACCCCAACAGGGGCCCTATAATTCACCCCTCCACTTT. This translates into CASSPQQGPYNSPLHF.

The chain is built from TRBV4-3 and TRBJ2-1; 8 bases map to TRBD2. Germline V gives CDR1 LGHNA, CDR2 YSLEER. The CDR3 covers 17 residues. V lost 4 bases, J lost 2 bases, and 10 bases stayed unmatched. This CDR3 is CASSRELAELTYNEQFF. The DNA for the CDR3 is TGCGCCAGCAGCCGAGAACTAGCGGAACTTACCTACAATGAGCAGTTCTTC.

CDR3 bases: TGCAGCGTTGAAGTCCGGGACAAGTCTTACAATGAGCAGTTCTTC. Its protein is CSVEVRDKSYNEQFF. The chain couples TRBV29-1 to TRBJ2-1; perhaps TRBD1 as D (6 bases). The CDR3 sequence is 15 residues long. Trimming cost V 1 base and J 4 bases, with 14 bases left between them. Per germline, CDR1 SQVTM and CDR2 ANQGSEA.

V gene TRBV18 combines with J gene TRBJ2-7, with a tentative D call TRBD1 (5 bases). CDR1 is KGHSH, CDR2 LQKENI, per germline. This CDR3 comprises 14 residues. The ends were cut back, 1 base at V and 3 bases at J, with 10 bases in the middle. The CDR3 DNA reads TGTGCCAGCTCACCACTTAAGGACAACTACGAGCAGTACTTC. It translates to CASSPLKDNYEQYF.

This clonotype was recorded only once. The gene calls are TRBV7-8 and TRBJ2-3, with D possibly matching TRBD2 (6 bases). The V end lost 4 bases, the J end lost 0 bases, and 11 bases lay between the germline ends. This CDR3 has 15 amino acids. From germline, CDR1 is SGHVS and CDR2 FQNEAQ. The CDR3 is CASSSLASSTDTQYF. The CDR3 bases are TGTGCCAGCAGCTCGCTAGCGTCTAGCACAGATACGCAGTATTTT.

This chain uses TRBV4-2 with TRBJ2-7; no definite D call. CDR1 and CDR2 (germline): LGHNA, YNFKEQ. This CDR3 spans 16 amino acids. Between the trimmed V and J ends, which lost 0 bases and 1 base, there was a span of 13 bases. CDR3 amino acids: CASSQDVGQASYEQYF. CDR3 DNA: TGTGCCAGCAGCCAAGATGTTGGCCAGGCGTCCTACGAGCAGTACTTC.

This clonotype turned up a few times. This rearrangement joins TRBV7-2 to TRBJ2-5, with 7 bases matching TRBD1. Trimming removed 6 bases from V and 4 bases from J; junction bases left unmatched: 2. The CDR3 length is 12 residues. Germline loops: CDR1 SGHTA, CDR2 FQGNSA. The DNA for the CDR3 is TGTGCCAGCAGACAGGGGTCAGAGACCCAGTACTTC. Protein sequence: CASRQGSETQYF. The full variable domain, completed using reference TRBV7-2 and TRBJ2-5, is GAGVSQSPSNKVTEKGKDVELRCDPISGHTALYWYRQSLGQGLEFLIYFQGNSAPDKSGLPSDRFSAERTGGSVSTLTIQRTQQEDSAVYLCASRQGSETQYFGPGTRLLVL.

This clonotype was observed a few times. V usage is TRBV5-1 and J usage is TRBJ1-1; a possible D gene is TRBD1 (5 bases). V dropped 5 bases and J dropped 1 base, with 12 bases sitting between them. This CDR3 contains 14 residues. Per the germline V gene, CDR1 is SGHRS and CDR2 is YFSETQ. The CDR3 coding sequence is TGCGCCAGCAGAGGAGACAGTGGGAACACTGAAGCTTTCTTT. Its protein is CASRGDSGNTEAFF.

The chain uses TRBV12-3 or TRBV12-4 and TRBJ2-7, with 10 bases aligning to TRBD1. The CDR3 runs to 15 residues. Unmatched junction bases numbered 7, after V lost 5 bases and J lost 3 bases. CDR3 DNA: TGTGCCAGCAGTACTCGGGACAGGGGATACTACGAGCAGTACTTC. Encoded protein: CASSTRDRGYYEQYF.

This clonotype was counted only a few times. The chain recombines TRBV27 with TRBJ1-1; no definite D call. The V and J ends lost 6 bases and 0 bases respectively, with 17 bases between them. The germline V gene has CDR1 MNHEY and CDR2 SMNVEV (reference sequence). The CDR3 length is 16 residues. The CDR3 DNA sequence: TGTGCCAGCAGCCCCACCGTAGCGACGATGAACACTGAAGCTTTCTTT. This gives the protein CASSPTVATMNTEAFF.

The chain has TRBV6-5 and TRBJ1-1, with a possible D match to TRBD1 (5 bases). Per the germline V gene, CDR1 is MNHEY and CDR2 is SVGAGI. The ends were cut back, 6 bases at V and 13 bases at J, with 15 bases in the middle. This CDR3 spans 11 amino acids. The CDR3 reads CASRSGGSGFF. The CDR3 DNA reads as TGTGCCAGCAGGAGCGGGGGGTCAGGTTTCTTT.

This clonotype was detected many times. V and J are TRBV18 and TRBJ1-2, with D perhaps TRBD1 (5 bases). The V gene lost 2 bases and the J gene lost 0 bases, with 16 bases spanning the gap. The CDR3 covers 17 residues. Germline V gives CDR1 KGHSH, CDR2 LQKENI. The CDR3: CASSPSSPGPTNYGYTF. CDR3 DNA: TGTGCCAGCTCACCAAGTTCCCCAGGGCCTACTAACTATGGCTACACCTTC.

This clonotype occurred a few times. The chain couples TRBV20-1 to TRBJ2-1, with 7 bases lining up with TRBD2. J lost 2 bases, V lost 3 bases, and 7 bases had no gene match. The CDR3 runs to 15 residues. Germline V gene lookup returns CDR1 DFQATT and CDR2 SNEGSKA (reference sequence). The CDR3 reads CSASSLAEAYNEQFF. CDR3 in DNA: TGCAGTGCTAGTTCTCTAGCGGAGGCCTACAATGAGCAGTTCTTC.

Only a few counts were recorded for this clonotype. Sequence at one end of the junction differs from germline and may be a read error. This chain links TRBV7-7 with TRBJ1-2; D might be TRBD1 (6 bases). There are 14 residues in the CDR3. Germline V gene lookup returns CDR1 SSHAT and CDR2 FNYEAQ (reference sequence). This CDR3 reads CASSPTDSNYGYTF. CDR3 bases: TGTGCTAGCAGCCCGACGGACAGTAACTATGGCTACACCTTC.

The chain has TRBV9 and TRBJ1-1; D not certain. The germline V gene encodes CDR1 SGDLS and CDR2 YYNGEE. V lost 0 bases, J lost 3 bases, and 9 bases lay in between. The CDR3 has 14 residues. The CDR3 region has the DNA TGTGCCAGCAGCGTAGTTGCGGGAGACACTGAAGCTTTCTTT. Translation gives CASSVVAGDTEAFF.

V gene TRBV4-3 combines with J gene TRBJ2-1; 10 bases are a match to TRBD2. Trimming removed 0 bases from V and 11 bases from J; junction bases left unmatched: 7. CDR1 and CDR2 from the germline V gene are LGHNA and YSLEER. The CDR3 runs to 15 residues. The CDR3 sequence is CASSQDRLAGVQQFF. The CDR3 DNA follows: TGCGCCAGCAGCCAAGATAGGCTAGCGGGAGTTCAGCAGTTCTTC.

CDR3 in DNA: TGTGCCAGCAGTACCACACCAGCGTCGGGCTACACCTTC. It specifies CASSTTPASGYTF. V usage is TRBV12-3 or TRBV12-4 and J usage is TRBJ1-2; D remains unclear. Trimming shortened V by 5 bases and J by 8 bases, and 15 bases separated the two germline ends. The length of the CDR3 is 13 residues.

This chain joins TRBV20-1 and TRBJ2-7; 8 bases fit TRBD2. The germline V gene encodes CDR1 DFQATT and CDR2 SNEGSKA (reference sequence). The CDR3 sequence is 14 residues long. The J segment lost 3 bases and the V segment lost 6 bases, leaving 10 bases of the junction unmatched. CDR3 bases: TGCAGTGCGAGCCTTAGCGGGGCGCTCTACGAGCAGTACTTC. Encoded protein: CSASLSGALYEQYF.

A few counts support this clonotype. The rearrangement joins TRBV5-1 to TRBJ1-2; TRBD1 might be the D (5 bases). CDR1 is SGHRS and CDR2 is YFSETQ in the germline V gene. Trimming removed 3 bases at V and 4 bases at J, with 16 bases between. The CDR3 length is 15 residues. CDR3 protein: CASSSGSSIAYGYTF. As DNA, the CDR3 is TGCGCCAGCAGCTCAGGGAGTTCGATTGCCTATGGCTACACCTTC.

V usage is TRBV20-1 and J usage is TRBJ2-7; 10 bases match TRBD1. The germline V gene has CDR1 DFQATT and CDR2 SNEGSKA (reference sequence). The CDR3 spans 14 residues. Germline trimming cut 5 bases from V and 2 bases from J; bases unmatched to any gene: 6. The CDR3 DNA sequence: TGCAGTGCTGTTCGGGACAGGGGACCCTACGAGCAGTACTTC. Translation: CSAVRDRGPYEQYF.